The 21 T cell receptor beta chains below come from one sample, sequenced in a study of beta chain features in type 1 diabetes (dated by TCRdb to 2017 to 2018). Receptors were amplified or captured by the immunoSEQ multiplex PCR assay. The entire isolated RNA was reverse transcribed using the High Capacity cDNA Reverse Transcription Kit, and thus expressed TCRB transcripts were sequenced. Drawn from immuneACCESS, this table holds only the in-frame rearrangements with V and J called that TCRdb kept. Clones are partly lost; checked studies trace under half to an unresolved V gene and leave the rest unexplained. The sample table contains about 620,000 clones; only one count was recorded for about 16% of them. Around 0.095% of the sample is taken by the ten largest. The sequenced sample consisted of naive CD4+ T cells from blood. The cell subset or site label corresponds to: true naive CD4+ T cells. These receptors were collected from a man aged 18 to 29 in good health.

This clone was seen at least ten times. V and J are TRBV9 and TRBJ2-4, with D maybe TRBD2 (5 bases). The ends were cut back, 3 bases at V and 3 bases at J, with 7 bases in the middle. The CDR3 spans 13 residues. CDR1 and CDR2 from the germline V gene are SGDLS and YYNGEE. CDR3 loop: CASSGGVKNIQYF. The DNA of the CDR3 is TGTGCCAGCAGCGGGGGAGTCAAAAACATTCAGTACTTC.

V is TRBV4-3 and J is TRBJ1-2, with D possibly TRBD1 on 6 matching bases. The V and J ends lost 6 bases and 4 bases respectively, with 18 bases between them. Per germline, CDR1 LGHNA and CDR2 YSLEER. The CDR3 length is 15 residues. Here the CDR3 DNA reads TGCGCCAGCAGGCGGGCCGGGGGCTGGGGCTATGGCTACACCTTC. This translates into CASRRAGGWGYGYTF.

This clone appeared a few times. The chain joins TRBV9 to TRBJ2-2; D might be TRBD2 (6 bases). V was clipped by 3 bases and J by 6 bases, with 12 bases between them. The germline V gene encodes CDR1 SGDLS and CDR2 YYNGEE. This CDR3 is 14 amino acids long. CDR3 region: CASSEGGYAGELFF. The CDR3 nucleotides read TGTGCCAGCAGCGAAGGAGGGTATGCCGGGGAGCTGTTTTTT.

The V and J genes are TRBV2 and TRBJ1-4, with D tentatively TRBD1 (5 bases). From germline, CDR1 is SNHLY and CDR2 FYNNEI. Trimming left V 8 bases short and J 2 bases short, with 12 bases between. The CDR3 totals 14 residues. The DNA for the CDR3 is TGTGCCAGCCTCGAACAGGCTACTAATGAAAAACTGTTTTTT. Translating it yields CASLEQATNEKLFF.

Only a few counts were recorded for this clone. J is TRBJ2-5 and V is TRBV5-1; 7 bases are a match to TRBD1. CDR3 length: 13 amino acids. Unmatched junction bases numbered 5, after V lost 4 bases and J lost 5 bases. The germline V gene encodes CDR1 SGHRS and CDR2 YFSETQ. CDR3 amino acids: CASSKGAVETQYF. CDR3 sequence (DNA): TGCGCCAGCAGCAAGGGGGCGGTGGAGACCCAGTACTTC.

The J gene is TRBJ1-1, the V gene TRBV5-1; 10 nucleotides align to TRBD1. J lost 5 bases, V lost 4 bases, and 5 bases had no gene match. Germline-derived CDR1 and CDR2 are SGHRS and YFSETQ. This CDR3 is 14 amino acids long. CDR3 nucleotide sequence: TGCGCCAGCAGCAGGGACAGGGGCGTAACTGAAGCTTTCTTT. Translation: CASSRDRGVTEAFF.

This clone has more than one count but fewer than ten. The chain combines TRBV18 with TRBJ2-4, with 8 bases identical to TRBD1. The V gene end was trimmed by 3 bases and the J gene end by 0 bases; junction bases not matched to a gene: 10. CDR3 size: 18 residues. Germline CDR1 and CDR2: KGHSH and LQKENI. CDR3 bases: TGTGCCAGCTCACCCTACGGACAGGGTTCGGGAGCCAAAAACATTCAGTACTTC. Encoded protein: CASSPYGQGSGAKNIQYF.

This clone was picked up a small number of times. This chain connects TRBV7-3 to TRBJ2-3; D may be TRBD1 or TRBD2 (5 bases each). Germline V gene sequence: CDR1 SGHTA, CDR2 FQGTGA. This CDR3 region has 13 residues. V gave up 5 bases and J gave up 3 bases, with 9 bases separating them. CDR3 DNA sequence: TGTGCCAGCAGCCGGGGACGGACAGATACGCAGTATTTT. Protein product: CASSRGRTDTQYF.

For this clone: Mismatch with germline at one junction end may stem from a read error. The chain couples TRBV7-7 to TRBJ2-1; 8 positions match TRBD2. The CDR3 has 16 amino acids. Germline V gene data show CDR1 as SSHAT and CDR2 as FNYEAQ (reference sequence). CDR3 in amino acids: CASSPSGGSSYNEQFF. The CDR3 DNA follows: TGTGCTAGCAGCCCAAGCGGGGGTAGCTCCTACAATGAGCAGTTCTTC.

This clone was detected a few times. This chain joins TRBV7-2 and TRBJ1-5; D is unclear. V was pared by 8 bases and J by 2 bases, with 16 bases between. Germline lookup yields CDR1 SGHTA and CDR2 FQGNSA. The CDR3 is 15 residues long. CDR3 amino acids: CASSETRKGNQPQHF. The CDR3 nucleotides are TGTGCCAGCTCCGAGACCCGAAAGGGCAATCAGCCCCAGCATTTT.

The chain uses TRBV5-1 and TRBJ1-1, with 7 positions matching TRBD1. CDR3 length equals 14 residues. CDR1 is SGHRS and CDR2 is YFSETQ in the germline V gene. V lost 3 bases to trimming and J lost 6 bases; unmatched junction nucleotides: 8. Here the CDR3 reads CASSSQLQGSEAFF. The CDR3 DNA follows: TGCGCCAGCAGCTCCCAATTACAGGGGTCTGAAGCTTTCTTT.

V gene TRBV5-4 combines with J gene TRBJ1-1, with TRBD1 as a possible D gene (5 bases). In germline, CDR1 is SGHNT, CDR2 YYREEE (reference sequence). CDR3 size: 15 residues. Between the trimmed V and J ends, which lost 5 bases and 0 bases, there was a span of 14 bases. The CDR3 loop reads CASREEAGLNTEAFF. Written as DNA, the CDR3 is TGTGCCAGCAGAGAAGAGGCAGGGCTGAACACTGAAGCTTTCTTT.

This clone was picked up a small number of times. The V call is TRBV6-6, the J call TRBJ1-3; D unresolved. Germline lookup yields CDR1 MNHNY and CDR2 SVGAGI (reference sequence). The CDR3 runs 14 residues. The V end was cut by 2 bases, the J end by 2 bases, with 7 bases between. DNA of the CDR3: TGTGCCAGCAGTTACATGACAACTGGAAACACCATATATTTT. The encoded protein is CASSYMTTGNTIYF.

This clone was observed a few times. The chain recombines TRBV14 with TRBJ2-1, with TRBD2 matching 8 bases. Germline CDR1 reads SGHDN; CDR2 reads FVKESK. The J segment lost 4 bases and the V segment lost 1 base, leaving 6 bases of the junction unmatched. This CDR3 contains 16 residues. The CDR3 reads CASSQVLLAEYNEQFF. The CDR3 DNA reads TGTGCCAGCAGCCAAGTCTTACTAGCGGAGTACAATGAGCAGTTCTTC. The full variable domain, rest sourced from reference TRBV14 and TRBJ2-1, is EAGVTQFPSHSVIEKGQTVTLRCDPISGHDNLYWYRRVMGKEIKFLLHFVKESKQDESGMPNNRFLAERTGGTYSTLKVQPAELEDSGVYFCASSQVLLAEYNEQFFGPGTRLTVL.

The chain combines TRBV7-2 with TRBJ2-3; D is unclear. Trimming took off 3 bases at V and 4 bases at J, with 14 bases between the two ends. The germline gives CDR1 SGHTA, CDR2 FQGNSA. The CDR3 is 15 amino acids. The CDR3 sequence: CASSLARRFADTQYF. The CDR3 nucleotides are TGTGCCAGCAGCTTGGCGAGGCGTTTCGCAGATACGCAGTATTTT.

This clone was counted once. V usage is TRBV15 and J usage is TRBJ2-7; 10 positions agree with TRBD1. J lost 6 bases, V lost 1 base, and 6 bases had no gene match. This CDR3 is built from 15 residues. Germline V CDR1 and CDR2: LNHNV, YYDKDF (reference sequence). The CDR3 DNA sequence: TGTGCCACCAGCAGAGCTGGGACAGGGGCGGGCGAGCAGTACTTC. This translates into CATSRAGTGAGEQYF. Variable domain in full (rest from reference TRBV15 and TRBJ2-7): DAMVIQNPRYQVTQFGKPVTLSCSQTLNHNVMYWYQQKSSQAPKLLFHYYDKDFNNEADTPDNFQSRRPNTSFCFLDIRSPGLGDTAMYLCATSRAGTGAGEQYFGPGTRLTVT.

In its sample, this clone was seen a few times. The chain is built from TRBV7-9 and TRBJ2-3; no reliable D call. CDR3 length equals 16 residues. Trimming stripped 0 bases from V and 0 bases from J, with 10 bases between. Germline loops: CDR1 SEHNR, CDR2 FQNEAQ (reference sequence). The CDR3 sequence is CASSLAWQPSTDTQYF. The CDR3 nucleotides are TGTGCCAGCAGCTTAGCATGGCAACCTAGCACAGATACGCAGTATTTT.

This clone was counted only a few times. The V and J genes are TRBV23-1 and TRBJ1-5; D is uncertain. TRBV23-1 is an ORF for which the function is uncertain. The CDR3 is 13 residues long. V was clipped by 3 bases and J by 7 bases, with 10 bases between them. In DNA form, the CDR3 reads TGCGCCAGCAGTCATCCCGTTTGCCAGCCCCAGCATTTT. It is translated as CASSHPVCQPQHF.

This clone turned up a few times. One end of the junction does not line up with germline, which may come from a read error. The CDR3, as DNA: TGTGCTAGCAGCTCCCGCGGGTCAGGGCCCACCGGGGAGCTGTTTTTT. Its protein product is CASSSRGSGPTGELFF. This chain joins TRBV7-7 and TRBJ2-2, with D possibly being TRBD1 or TRBD2 (5 bases each). Germline V lookup: CDR1 SSHAT, CDR2 FNYEAQ (reference sequence). CDR3 length equals 16 residues.

This chain links TRBV11-2 with TRBJ2-1; D is ambiguous. CDR3 length equals 15 residues. V lost 5 bases, J lost 8 bases, and 19 bases lay in between. Germline V CDR1 and CDR2: SGHAT, FQNNGV. CDR3 in amino acids: CASSPRLLRRDEQFF. The CDR3 DNA follows: TGTGCCAGCAGCCCACGCCTTTTACGCCGGGATGAGCAGTTCTTC.

The chain is built from TRBV5-1 and TRBJ2-5, with TRBD2 matching over 13 bases. Trimming took 1 base from V and 2 from J; bases not matched to a gene: 2. The CDR3 contains 16 residues. Germline V gene lookup returns CDR1 SGHRS and CDR2 YFSETQ. CDR3 protein: CASSLPGLAGQETQYF. CDR3 nucleotide sequence: TGCGCCAGCAGCTTGCCGGGACTAGCGGGGCAAGAGACCCAGTACTTC. Full variable domain (missing parts from reference TRBV5-1 and TRBJ2-5): KAGVTQTPRYLIKTRGQQVTLSCSPISGHRSVSWYQQTPGQGLQFLFEYFSETQRNKGNFPGRFSGRQFSNSRSEMNVSTLELGDSALYLCASSLPGLAGQETQYFGPGTRLLVL.